This T cell receptor (beta chain) was documented in a study of technical replicates of blood from several donors. Profiling relied on immunoSEQ multiplex PCR, and the TCRdb table lists in-frame clones only, not all of them. This table has around 86,000 clones, 95% to 97% appearing once. The germline CDR1 and CDR2 sequences are MGHRA and YSYEKL. The CDR3 runs to 15 residues. Trimming removed 3 bases from V and 0 bases from J; junction bases left unmatched: 3. This chain links TRBV4-1 with TRBJ1-1; 8 nucleotides align to TRBD1. This receptor was identified in a human donor in good health. Specimen: T cells isolated from PBMCs. CDR3 coding DNA: TGCGCCAGCAGCCAGACAGGGGTTGTGAACACTGAAGCTTTCTTT. It translates to CASSQTGVVNTEAFF.